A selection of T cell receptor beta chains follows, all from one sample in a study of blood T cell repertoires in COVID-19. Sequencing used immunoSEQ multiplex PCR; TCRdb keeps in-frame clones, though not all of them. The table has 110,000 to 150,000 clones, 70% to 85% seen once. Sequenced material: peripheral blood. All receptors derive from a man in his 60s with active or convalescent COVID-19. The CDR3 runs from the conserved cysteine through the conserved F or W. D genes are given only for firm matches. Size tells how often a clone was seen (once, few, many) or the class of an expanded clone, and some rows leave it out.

DNA: TGTGGAACCAGGTTTCGGACCGGGGAGCTGTTTTTT; CDR3: CGTRFRTGELFF; size: once; J: TRBJ2-2; V: TRBV27; D: .
DNA: TGTGCCAGTAGTTTCAGGGAATTGAACACTGAAGCTTTCTTT; CDR3: CASSFRELNTEAFF; size: .; J: TRBJ1-1; V: TRBV19; D: .
DNA: TGTGCCAGCAGCCAGGGACTAGCGGGAAACTCTGGGGCCAACGTCCTGACTTTC; CDR3: CASSQGLAGNSGANVLTF; size: .; J: TRBJ2-6; V: TRBV11-3; D: TRBD2
DNA: TGTGCCAGCAGTTACAAGGGGGCAAATGGCTACACCTTC; CDR3: CASSYKGANGYTF; size: .; J: TRBJ1-2; V: TRBV6-2/TRBV6-3; D: TRBD1
DNA: TGTGCCAGCAGTGCAGGGGCCGTAGGCTACACCTTC; CDR3: CASSAGAVGYTF; size: many; J: TRBJ1-2; V: TRBV2; D: .
DNA: TGTGCCAGCAGCGCCCAGGTGAATTTGGGCACCGGGGAGCTGTTTTTT; CDR3: CASSAQVNLGTGELFF; size: .; J: TRBJ2-2; V: TRBV9; D: .
DNA: TGTGCCAGCAGTGACGGCGGGAGCTCCTACAATGAGCAGTTCTTC; CDR3: CASSDGGSSYNEQFF; size: .; J: TRBJ2-1; V: TRBV2; D: TRBD2
DNA: TGCGCCAGCAGCTTAACAGGGTTCACTGAAGCTTTCTTT; CDR3: CASSLTGFTEAFF; size: .; J: TRBJ1-1; V: TRBV5-1; D: .
DNA: TGTGCCAGCAGGGAACAGGGGGCGCCGGGGGAGACCCAGTACTTC; CDR3: CASREQGAPGETQYF; size: .; J: TRBJ2-5; V: TRBV2; D: TRBD1
DNA: TGTGCCAGCAGAAGGGACAGGGGGCATGTCAATGAGCAGTTCTTC; CDR3: CASRRDRGHVNEQFF; size: .; J: TRBJ2-1; V: TRBV7-2; D: TRBD1
DNA: TGTGCCAGCAGCTACCGGGACAGGGGAGCGGAGACCCAGTACTTC; CDR3: CASSYRDRGAETQYF; size: .; J: TRBJ2-5; V: TRBV5-6; D: TRBD1
DNA: TGTGCCAGCGGGGGACAGGGGGCTTATCAGCCCCAGCATTTT; CDR3: CASGGQGAYQPQHF; size: once; J: TRBJ1-5; V: TRBV2; D: TRBD1
DNA: TGTGCCAGCAGCGTACAAAGAAACTCTGGAAACACCATATATTTT; CDR3: CASSVQRNSGNTIYF; size: .; J: TRBJ1-3; V: TRBV5-5; D: .
DNA: TGTGCCAGCAGTTACTTTACCAGGACTAGCGGGGTCGAGCAGTACTTC; CDR3: CASSYFTRTSGVEQYF; size: .; J: TRBJ2-7; V: TRBV6-5; D: TRBD2
DNA: TGTGCCAGCTCACCACTCAAGCATTGGGGACAGGGGGACCTGCGGAACACTGAAGCTTTCTTT; CDR3: CASSPLKHWGQGDLRNTEAFF; size: .; J: TRBJ1-1; V: TRBV18; D: TRBD1
DNA: TGTGCCTGGAGTTGGGGGGGGACTGAAGCTTTCTTT; CDR3: CAWSWGGTEAFF; size: .; J: TRBJ1-1; V: TRBV30; D: .
DNA: TGTGCCAGCAGTTCCCCCTCCGGGACTAGAACTAGAGAGACCCAGTACTTC; CDR3: CASSSPSGTRTRETQYF; size: .; J: TRBJ2-5; V: TRBV28; D: TRBD2
DNA: TGCGCCAGCAGCATCGGGACAGGGGATAATTCACCCCTCCACTTT; CDR3: CASSIGTGDNSPLHF; size: .; J: TRBJ1-6; V: TRBV5-1; D: TRBD1
DNA: TGCGCCAGCCAACCTGGACAGGGAATTTTTTTAAGGACTGAAGCTTTCTTT; CDR3: CASQPGQGIFLRTEAFF; size: .; J: TRBJ1-1; V: TRBV5-1; D: TRBD1
DNA: TGTGCCAGCAGATCCCTCCAGGGGAACACTGAAGCTTTCTTT; CDR3: CASRSLQGNTEAFF; size: .; J: TRBJ1-1; V: TRBV28; D: .
DNA: TGTGCCAGCAGTTCCTCGGGGCAGAACACTGAAGCTTTCTTT; CDR3: CASSSSGQNTEAFF; size: .; J: TRBJ1-1; V: TRBV6-2/TRBV6-3; D: .
DNA: TGTGCCAGCAGTTACGAAAGCGGGGTCCCGAACACTGAAGCTTTCTTT; CDR3: CASSYESGVPNTEAFF; size: once; J: TRBJ1-1; V: TRBV6-2/TRBV6-3; D: .
DNA: TGCGCCAGCAGCTTGGCAGGGGACTATGGCTACACCTTC; CDR3: CASSLAGDYGYTF; size: .; J: TRBJ1-2; V: TRBV5-1; D: .
DNA: TGTGCCAGCAGCTTAGATCAGGATGGCTACACCTTC; CDR3: CASSLDQDGYTF; size: .; J: TRBJ1-2; V: TRBV11-2; D: .
DNA: TGTGCCAGCAGCTCTGTGGGACAGGTGAACACTGAAGCTTTCTTT; CDR3: CASSSVGQVNTEAFF; size: .; J: TRBJ1-1; V: TRBV7-2; D: TRBD1
DNA: TGTGCCAGCAGTTACTCCGGACAGGGGATGTCTGAAGCTTTCTTT; CDR3: CASSYSGQGMSEAFF; size: .; J: TRBJ1-1; V: TRBV6-5; D: TRBD1
DNA: TGCGCCAGCAGCCAAGGTCTAGCGGGACTCGCAGATACGCAGTATTTT; CDR3: CASSQGLAGLADTQYF; size: .; J: TRBJ2-3; V: TRBV4-3; D: TRBD2